The present T cell receptor beta chain was sequenced within a study of CXCR3-negative and CXCR3-positive naive CD8 T cells. Study-wide results and caveats: When CXCR3-positive naive cells were set against CXCR3-negative naive cells, the former had more hydrophobic TRB CDR3s. Much lower diversity was found in memory CD8+ cells, while both naive subsets had comparably high diversity.

5' RACE that incorporated UMI labels was used to prepare the TRB cDNA libraries. TCRdb reprocessed the 5' RACE reads, with one entry per CDR3 protein and no DNA. The sample has under 110,000 distinct CDR3 sequences. Note on this clonotype: Its antigen is not identified.

The germline CDR1 and CDR2 sequences are WNHNN and SYGVQD (reference sequence). The length of the CDR3 is 18 residues. V usage is TRBV10-1 and J usage is TRBJ2-5; there is no DNA to check the TCRdb D call of TRBD2. This sequence originates from a human donor in good health. Some clones in this sample may be carry-over from other donors' samples. The sequenced material came from naive CXCR3+ CD8+ T cells from blood. Indicated subset: CD45RO-CCR7+CD27+CD95- naive CD8+ T cells expressing CXCR3 (TNR3+). The CDR3 loop reads CASSESRPLAGDQETQYF.